This T cell receptor (beta chain) was sequenced for a study of cytomegalovirus exposure and HLA in healthy donors. Study overall: The approximately 120 validation repertoires, a later analysis reported, used the same platform as the approximately 650 first-cohort repertoires.

Whole-study findings and limits: The tendency of first-cohort TCR clusters to co-occur in the 100 to 150 validation repertoires emerged from a later analysis.

The assay was immunoSEQ multiplex PCR, and TCRdb's table has in-frame clones only and misses some. The repertoire holds approximately 190,000 clones, 80% to 90% seen once, with 13% in the top ten. Concerning this clone: Its antigen is as yet unknown.

Germline CDR1 and CDR2: LNHDA and SQIVND (reference sequence). This CDR3 is built from 15 residues. V lost 6 bases, J lost 6 bases, and 12 bases stayed unmatched. This chain joins TRBV19 and TRBJ2-7; 9 positions match TRBD1. Sequenced input: PBMCs. The clonotype was recovered from a woman aged 30 to 39 in good health and CMV-seropositive. DNA for the CDR3: TGTGCCAGTAGCCCATACAGGGGGCCACGGAGCGAGCAGTACTTC. As protein: CASSPYRGPRSEQYF.